One TCR beta chain is described in this entry. This sample also contains other DNA sequences that code for the same CDR3. The data were obtained in a study of cytomegalovirus exposure and HLA in healthy donors. Profiling relied on immunoSEQ multiplex PCR, and the TCRdb table lists in-frame clones only, not all of them. This repertoire shows about 240,000 clones, approximately 83% found once; its top ten account for around 1.2%. Germline V lookup: CDR1 SGDLS, CDR2 YYNGEE. V dropped 4 bases and J dropped 4; count of bases not matched to a gene: 11. This CDR3 region has 16 residues. The receptor comes from a woman aged 25 to 39 in good health and CMV-seropositive. Sequences were obtained from PBMCs. The chain uses TRBV9 and TRBJ1-3; 7 nucleotides line up with TRBD1. CDR3 region: CASSLRGGVGGNTIYF. CDR3 DNA sequence: TGTGCCAGCAGCCTTAGAGGGGGCGTGGGGGGAAACACCATATATTTT.